Below, 8 T cell receptor beta chains from the same sample are listed, as sequenced in a study of Ad26.COV2.S vaccination and SARS-CoV-2 variants. The sample's treatment: about 20 received Ad26.COV2.S at low or high dose, single or two shots; about 5 received placebo; per-sample allocation not given. Specimens were obtained on day 63 following the first vaccine or placebo injection. Generated by immunoSEQ multiplex PCR, the TCRdb table keeps only in-frame clones and is missing some. The data hold roughly 350,000 clones, with 88% observed a single time. This sample comprised peripheral blood, obtained in a trial of Ad26.COV2.S vaccine versus placebo. The source is a person aged 18-65 years who received the Ad26.COV2.S COVID-19 vaccine or a placebo.

The chain joins TRBV7-2 to TRBJ2-3; D might be TRBD2 (6 bases). Looked up from germline, CDR1 is SGHTA and CDR2 is FQGNSA. This CDR3 is built from 14 residues. V lost 4 bases to trimming and J lost 3 bases, with 11 bases between them. The CDR3 DNA reads as TGTGCCAGCAGCTGGCTAGCGAGGACAGATACGCAGTATTTT. This translates into CASSWLARTDTQYF.

A single count supports this clone. The chain uses TRBV28 and TRBJ1-3; D is unclear. The length of the CDR3 is 15 residues. V lost 5 bases and J 1 base, leaving 12 bases between the germline ends. Germline values: CDR1 MDHEN, CDR2 SYDVKM. The CDR3 sequence: CASSPPTMSGNTIYF. CDR3 nucleotides: TGTGCCAGCAGTCCACCAACCATGTCTGGAAACACCATATATTTT. The complete variable domain, with remaining parts taken from reference TRBV28 and TRBJ1-3, reads DVKVTQSSRYLVKRTGEKVFLECVQDMDHENMFWYRQDPGLGLRLIYFSYDVKMKEKGDIPEGYSVSREKKERFSLILESASTNQTSMYLCASSPPTMSGNTIYFGEGSWLTVV.

The chain uses TRBV19 and TRBJ2-5, with 7 bases matching TRBD1. V shed 5 bases and J 5 bases; nucleotides not matched to a gene: 2. Germline lookup yields CDR1 LNHDA and CDR2 SQIVND (reference sequence). The CDR3 is 12 residues long. The CDR3 spells CASSDRVETQYF. DNA for the CDR3: TGTGCCAGTAGTGACAGGGTCGAGACCCAGTACTTC.

This clone was detected only a few times. Within the sample, other DNA sequences also encode this same CDR3. The V call is TRBV27, the J call TRBJ1-2, with D perhaps TRBD1 (5 bases). This CDR3 comprises 14 residues. Trimming took off 5 bases at V and 0 bases at J, with 10 bases between the two ends. Per germline, CDR1 MNHEY and CDR2 SMNVEV (reference sequence). In DNA, the CDR3 is TGTGCCAGCAGTCTTGACAGAGCTAACTATGGCTACACCTTC. Translation gives CASSLDRANYGYTF.

This chain links TRBV19 with TRBJ2-4, with 11 bases that match TRBD2. Germline V CDR1 and CDR2: LNHDA, SQIVND (reference sequence). This CDR3 region has 13 residues. The DNA for the CDR3 is TGTGCGACTGGAGGGACTAGCGGAAACATTCAGTACTTC. Translating it yields CATGGTSGNIQYF. Filled out from reference TRBV19 and TRBJ2-4, the complete variable domain reads DGGITQSPKYLFRKEGQNVTLSCEQNLNHDAMYWYRQDPGQGLRLIYYSQIVNDFQKGDIAEGYSVSREKKESFPLTVTSAQKNPTAFYLCATGGTSGNIQYFGAGTRLSVL.

The V and J genes are TRBV27 and TRBJ1-2; 9 bases align to TRBD1. CDR1 MNHEY and CDR2 SMNVEV come from the germline V gene (reference sequence). Trimming took 4 bases from V and 10 from J; bases not matched to a gene: 10. This CDR3 spans 14 amino acids. The CDR3 DNA is TGTGCCAGCAGTTCCTTTCCGGGACAGGGATCCTACACCTTC. Translating it yields CASSSFPGQGSYTF.

The chain has TRBV27 and TRBJ2-3; D could derive from TRBD1 or TRBD2 (5 bases each). CDR1 and CDR2 (germline): MNHEY, SMNVEV (reference sequence). V lost 6 bases to trimming and J lost 6 bases, with 28 bases between them. The CDR3 has 18 residues. The CDR3 DNA sequence: TGTGCCAGCAGCTCTCTATTGGGACCTTCGGAATTAACGGATACGCAGTATTTT. It specifies CASSSLLGPSELTDTQYF.

The chain employs TRBV9 and TRBJ2-1; 11 bases agree with TRBD2. V trimming: 0 bases; J trimming: 4 bases; junction bases outside the gene matches: 6. The CDR3 is made up of 17 amino acids. Germline CDR1 SGDLS, CDR2 YYNGEE. CDR3 residues: CASSVATGLAVYNEQFF. CDR3 DNA: TGTGCCAGCAGCGTAGCTACGGGACTAGCGGTATACAATGAGCAGTTCTTC.